This TCR beta chain was sequenced in a study of cytomegalovirus exposure and HLA in healthy donors. Turning to the study itself: About 200 million T cells yielded 100 million or so unique TCR beta sequences in earlier analysis. Early released data comprised about 84 million unique TCRs from HLA-typed donors.

PCR used 60 Vbeta primers and 13 Jbeta primers. Original methodology: An analysis that came later counted around 80 million unique TCR beta chains, around 10 million shared. Clones were sequenced by immunoSEQ multiplex PCR, and TCRdb holds only the in-frame ones, with some missing. The V and J calls and clone size were taken over from that table, and D and trimming were inferred from the DNA. The profile shows about 240,000 clones, around 81% of them singletons. A remark on this clone: The antigen is undetermined.

From germline, CDR1 is MNHEY and CDR2 SMNVEV (reference sequence). J lost 0 bases, V lost 7 bases, and 8 bases had no gene match. This CDR3 comprises 15 residues. Findings and caveats of the study: A later analysis reported that several of the most significant clusters appeared to be linked to common viral pathogens, among them Epstein-Barr virus.

The rearrangement joins TRBV27 to TRBJ1-2, with TRBD1 identical over 7 bases. The TCR comes from an older woman in good health and CMV-seropositive. Material: PBMCs. CDR3 sequence (DNA): TGTGCCAGCACCCCGACAGGGTTAGCTAACTATGGCTACACCTTC. This translates into CASTPTGLANYGYTF.